This T cell receptor beta chain was recovered during a study of cytomegalovirus exposure and HLA in healthy donors. Study-wide background: HLA-typed donors contributed 80 million to 85 million unique TCRs, which were held in an early data release. Broader study findings: Information on immune exposure was restricted to one variable (CMV serostatus). Most of the CMV-associated TCR beta chains (in a later analysis) appeared to be HLA-restricted.

The PCR contained 60 Vbeta and 13 Jbeta primers. The repertoire was sequenced with immunoSEQ multiplex PCR; TCRdb's copy has only in-frame clones and lacks some. Of around 250,000 clones in the sample, nearly 95% were seen once. About this clone itself: Its antigen is unidentified.

CDR1 is WSHSY and CDR2 is SAAADI in the germline V gene. With V trimmed by 5 bases and J by 2 bases, 23 bases remained unmatched. There are 21 residues in the CDR3. The V and J genes are TRBV10-2 and TRBJ2-7; 11 bases match TRBD2. Sequencing was done on a sample of PBMCs. The sequence derives from a girl under 10 years old in good health and CMV-seronegative. CDR3 in DNA: TGCGCCAGCAGTCCTAAACTCCAGACTAGCGGGACTCTACTAATAGCCTACGAGCAGTACTTC. As protein: CASSPKLQTSGTLLIAYEQYF.